This is a list of T cell receptor beta chains from one sample in a study of shared clonotypes between healthy human individuals. The repertoire was sequenced with immunoSEQ multiplex PCR; TCRdb's copy has only in-frame clones and lacks some. The sample holds some 2,100,000 clones, approximately 94% seen once. The specimen was naive CD4+ T cells sorted from blood. All receptors come from a man aged 18 to 35 in good health. CDR3s include the opening cysteine and the closing phenylalanine or tryptophan. The order of the fields is clone size, D gene, J gene, V gene, CDR3 DNA, CDR3 protein. The D gene is left open where the match is weak. Where a row states a size, it is once, few, many or the class of an expanded clone; other rows omit it.

-,TRBD2,TRBJ2-7,TRBV9,TGTGCCAGCAGCGGGGGACTAGCGGGCTACGAGCAGTACTTC,CASSGGLAGYEQYF
-,-,TRBJ2-6,TRBV7-2,TGTGCCAGCAGCCCCTCGTTCTCTGGGGCCAACGTCCTGACTTTC,CASSPSFSGANVLTF
-,-,TRBJ1-5,TRBV19,TGTGCCAGTAATGAGGGAAGGGGGTACAATCAGCCCCAGCATTTT,CASNEGRGYNQPQHF
-,TRBD2,TRBJ2-7,TRBV7-2,TGTGCCAGCGAATCGTGGAGCGGGGGGGCCTACGAGCAGTACTTC,CASESWSGGAYEQYF
-,-,TRBJ2-3,TRBV9,TGTGCCAGCAGCGTAGCTTCCCTGCCTACAGATACGCAGTATTTT,CASSVASLPTDTQYF
-,-,TRBJ1-5,TRBV4-1,TGCGCCAGCAGCCAAGGGGGGAGGGGTAGCAATCAGCCCCAGCATTTT,CASSQGGRGSNQPQHF
-,-,TRBJ2-3,TRBV28,TGTGCCAGCAGTTTCCGGTTCACAGATACGCAGTATTTT,CASSFRFTDTQYF
-,TRBD1,TRBJ2-7,TRBV7-9,TGTGCCAGCAACCCTGAGGGCAGGGGGAACGAGCAGTACTTC,CASNPEGRGNEQYF
once,-,TRBJ1-4,TRBV18,TGTGCCAGCTCACCAGCGGCCGGGGTTAATGAAAAACTGTTTTTT,CASSPAAGVNEKLFF
-,-,TRBJ1-1,TRBV30,TGTGCCTGGAGTGCCTCCCCCGGAGCTTTCTTT,CAWSASPGAFF
-,-,TRBJ2-7,TRBV18,TGTGCCAGCTCCCTCGCCTACGAGCAGTACTTC,CASSLAYEQYF
-,-,TRBJ1-2,TRBV30,TGTGCCTGGCGGGGCCGACAGGAGGGCTATGGCTACACCTTC,CAWRGRQEGYGYTF
once,TRBD1,TRBJ1-6,TRBV19,TGTGCCAGTAGACCGACAGGGTCGAATTCACCCCTCCACTTT,CASRPTGSNSPLHF
-,-,TRBJ2-7,TRBV6-6,TGTGCCGCATCTAGGGCCTACGAGCAGTACTTC,CAASRAYEQYF
-,-,TRBJ2-2,TRBV7-9,TGTGCCAGCAGCAGATTGCTCCGACAGGAGACCGGGGAGCTGTTTTTT,CASSRLLRQETGELFF
-,TRBD1,TRBJ2-5,TRBV7-9,TGTGCCAGCAGCCGGACAGGGGTAGAGACCCAGTACTTC,CASSRTGVETQYF
-,TRBD1,TRBJ2-7,TRBV18,TGTGCCAGCCGGGACAGGGGGGACTACGAGCAGTACTTC,CASRDRGDYEQYF
-,-,TRBJ1-3,TRBV11-2,TGTGCCAGCAGCTTAGATTTATCCGTCAAGGTCTCTGGAAACACCATATATTTT,CASSLDLSVKVSGNTIYF
-,-,TRBJ2-7,TRBV5-1,TGCGCCAGCAGCCGTGTTACAGGGTTTTACGAGCAGTACTTC,CASSRVTGFYEQYF
-,TRBD2,TRBJ2-2,TRBV7-2,TGTGCCAGCAGCTTAAGCCGACTAGCGGGTACCGGGGAGCTGTTTTTT,CASSLSRLAGTGELFF
once,TRBD1,TRBJ2-7,TRBV6-5,TGTGCCAGCACGGGACAGTTGGGCGAGCAGTACTTC,CASTGQLGEQYF
-,-,TRBJ2-3,TRBV30,TGTGCCTGGAGTGTAAGTGCTCGCACAGATACGCAGTATTTT,CAWSVSARTDTQYF
-,-,TRBJ2-7,TRBV4-3,TGCGCCAGCAGCCAAGGACAAACCTACGAGCAGTACTTC,CASSQGQTYEQYF
-,-,TRBJ2-2,TRBV28,TGTGCCAGCAGTTTACGGAACCCCGGGGAGCTGTTTTTT,CASSLRNPGELFF
-,-,TRBJ1-1,TRBV10-3,TGTGCCATCAGTCCCTTAATAACTGCCTCTGAAGCTTTCTTT,CAISPLITASEAFF
-,-,TRBJ1-2,TRBV6-6,TGTGCCAGCAGGGACCGGGGAGGGATCGGCTATGGCTACACCTTC,CASRDRGGIGYGYTF
-,TRBD1,TRBJ1-2,TRBV28,TGTGCCAGCAGCCCCCCGGGACAGGGATGGGACTATGGCTACACCTTC,CASSPPGQGWDYGYTF
-,TRBD2,TRBJ2-1,TRBV6-5,TGTGCCAGCAGTTCCGGACTAGCGGGAGATAATGAGCAGTTCTTC,CASSSGLAGDNEQFF
-,TRBD1,TRBJ2-4,TRBV5-5,TGTGCCAGCAGCTTGGGGGACAGTCAGTACTTC,CASSLGDSQYF
-,-,TRBJ2-1,TRBV2,TGTGCCAGCAGCCTACAGGGGGCTAGCGGGGGACCCGAGCAGTTCTTC,CASSLQGASGGPEQFF
-,TRBD1,TRBJ1-1,TRBV19,TGTGCCAGTAGGCCGGGACAGGAAAAGAACACTGAAGCTTTCTTT,CASRPGQEKNTEAFF
-,-,TRBJ1-5,TRBV25-1,TGTGCCAGCAGTGAGGGAAATCAGCCCCAGCATTTT,CASSEGNQPQHF
-,TRBD2,TRBJ2-5,TRBV7-2,TGTGCCAGCAGCTTAGGACTAGCAGCCTCGGAGACCCAGTACTTC,CASSLGLAASETQYF
once,-,TRBJ2-3,TRBV11-2,TGTGCCAGCAGCTTAGTGGCAGGGAGCCCGTCCAGCACAGATACGCAGTATTTT,CASSLVAGSPSSTDTQYF
-,-,TRBJ1-1,TRBV6-6,TGTGCCAGCAGTTACGGGACACAAAACACTGAAGCTTTCTTT,CASSYGTQNTEAFF
-,TRBD2,TRBJ2-2,TRBV2,TGTGCCAGCAGGGGAGGACTAGCGGGGACCGGGGAGCTGTTTTTT,CASRGGLAGTGELFF
-,-,TRBJ1-6,TRBV6-1,TGTGCCAGCAGACTTAGCTCCTATAATTCACCCCTCCACTTT,CASRLSSYNSPLHF
-,-,TRBJ2-2,TRBV6-1,TGTGCCACCGCCAGCGCCACCGGGGAGCTGTTTTTT,CATASATGELFF
-,-,TRBJ2-7,TRBV2,TGTGCCAGCAGAATCACCTACGAGCAGTACTTC,CASRITYEQYF
-,-,TRBJ2-1,TRBV2,TGTGCCAGCAGTGGCTCGGGTCATGGGTACAATGAGCAGTTCTTC,CASSGSGHGYNEQFF
-,-,TRBJ1-1,TRBV7-3,TGTGCCAGCAGCTTAAGACAGCGAACAATGAACACTGAAGCTTTCTTT,CASSLRQRTMNTEAFF
-,-,TRBJ2-5,TRBV29-1,TGCAGCGTTTTCCGGTTGTACCAAGAGACCCAGTACTTC,CSVFRLYQETQYF
-,-,TRBJ1-6,TRBV10-3,TGTGCCATCAGTGAGAACCTGGGGAGTTCACCCCTCCACTTT,CAISENLGSSPLHF
-,-,TRBJ1-3,TRBV7-9,TGTGCCAGCACCACATCAGGGGCTGGAAACACCATATATTTT,CASTTSGAGNTIYF
-,-,TRBJ1-1,TRBV29-1,TGCAGCGGCCGAAGCCCCATGAACACTGAAGCTTTCTTT,CSGRSPMNTEAFF
-,-,TRBJ2-5,TRBV5-4,TGTGCCAGCAGCTTGCTCTTGGAGACCCAGTACTTC,CASSLLLETQYF
-,-,TRBJ1-5,TRBV5-4,TGTGCCAGCAGCTCGCAGGGGAACAATCAGCCCCAGCATTTT,CASSSQGNNQPQHF
-,-,TRBJ2-3,TRBV5-1,TGCGCCAGCAGCCCTGACCGAGAGGCGCAGTATTTT,CASSPDREAQYF
-,-,TRBJ2-7,TRBV5-1,TGCGCCAGCAGCCCGGACGTGAGCTCCTACGAGCAGTACTTC,CASSPDVSSYEQYF